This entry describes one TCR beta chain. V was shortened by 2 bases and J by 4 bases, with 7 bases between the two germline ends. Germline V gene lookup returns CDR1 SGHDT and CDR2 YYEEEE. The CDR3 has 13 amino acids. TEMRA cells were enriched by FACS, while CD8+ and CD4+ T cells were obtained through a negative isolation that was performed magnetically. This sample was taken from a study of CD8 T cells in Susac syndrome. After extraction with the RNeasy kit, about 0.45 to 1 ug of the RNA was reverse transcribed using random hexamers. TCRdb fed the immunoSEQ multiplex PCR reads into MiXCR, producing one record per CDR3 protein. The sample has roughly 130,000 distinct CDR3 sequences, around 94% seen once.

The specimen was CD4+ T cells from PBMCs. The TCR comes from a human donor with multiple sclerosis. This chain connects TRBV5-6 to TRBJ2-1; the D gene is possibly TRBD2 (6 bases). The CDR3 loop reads CASSFRGYNEQFF. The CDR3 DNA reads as TGTGCCAGCAGCTTCCGGGGGTACAATGAGCAGTTCTTC.